This T cell receptor (beta chain) originates from a study of blood T cells in healthy people across ages. This clonotype showed up many times. CDR3 size: 15 residues. V was pared by 4 bases and J by 4 bases, with 9 bases of the junction left unmatched. CDR1 is DFQATT, CDR2 SNEGSKA, per germline (reference sequence). In terms of origin and age, donors were healthy Caucasian individuals from Russia aged about 6 to 90. Samples each yielded at least 5 micrograms of total RNA. A second roughly 6 to 12 cycle PCR used barcoded and J-beta primers. TCRdb itself ran the 5' RACE reads through MiXCR, one entry per CDR3 protein. The sample consists of 950,000 to 1,200,000 distinct CDR3 sequences, 35% to 45% of them appearing once.

This clonotype was sampled from a man in his late teens or twenties in good health. Sequenced: blood. This sequence joins TRBV20-1 and TRBJ2-4, with 8 bases lining up with TRBD2. The CDR3 region is CSATPARGGKNIQYF. In DNA form, the CDR3 reads TGCAGTGCTACTCCGGCCCGGGGGGGGAAAAACATTCAGTACTTC.